The rows below give T cell receptor beta chains drawn from one sample of a study of early T cells in non-severe SARS-CoV-2 infection. One entry per CDR3 protein results from TCRdb running MiXCR on the 5' RACE reads. The profile shows roughly 51,000 distinct CDR3 sequences, around 9.5% of them singletons. The sequencing input was whole blood. The source of these receptors is an adult who was a healthcare worker with PCR-confirmed SARS-CoV-2 infection or an uninfected control (not recorded which). CDR3s include the opening cysteine and the closing phenylalanine or tryptophan. Fields, in order: V gene, D gene, CDR3 length, clone size, J gene, CDR3 protein, CDR3 DNA. A D gene is named only where the DNA matches it firmly. Clone size appears in some rows only: once, few, many, or a class for an expanded clone.

TRBV12-3/TRBV12-4,NA,14,few,TRBJ2-5,CASSLTRGFETQYF,TGTGCCAGCAGTTTGACTCGGGGTTTCGAGACCCAGTACTTC
TRBV20-1,NA,13,NA,TRBJ1-1,CSATGRMNTEAFF,TGCAGTGCTACCGGACGGATGAACACTGAAGCTTTCTTT
TRBV6-5,TRBD2,15,many,TRBJ2-1,CASSLAGGEHNEQFF,TGTGCCAGCAGTCTAGCGGGAGGCGAGCACAATGAGCAGTTCTTC
TRBV2,TRBD2,16,few,TRBJ2-7,CASNPGLAGGSYEQYF,TGTGCCAGCAACCCGGGACTAGCGGGAGGGTCCTACGAGCAGTACTTC
TRBV12-3/TRBV12-4,TRBD1,15,many,TRBJ2-3,CASSLGQATTDTQYF,TGTGCCAGCAGCCTCGGACAGGCCACAACAGATACGCAGTATTTT
TRBV5-1,NA,18,many,TRBJ2-6,CASSLAFQDYSGANVLTF,TGCGCCAGCAGCTTGGCCTTTCAGGACTACTCTGGGGCCAACGTCCTGACTTTC
TRBV7-3,TRBD2,18,many,TRBJ2-3,CASSKRSSGDPRPDTQYF,TGTGCCAGCAGCAAGAGGTCTAGCGGAGATCCAAGGCCAGATACGCAGTATTTT
TRBV19,TRBD2,15,few,TRBJ2-3,CASISSGVGADTQYF,TGTGCCAGTATTTCTAGCGGAGTGGGAGCAGATACGCAGTATTTT
TRBV11-2,NA,18,many,TRBJ2-6,CASSADRGQHSGANVLTF,TGTGCCAGCAGCGCAGACAGAGGACAGCACTCTGGGGCCAACGTCCTGACTTTC
TRBV3-1,TRBD2,16,many,TRBJ2-1,CASSDRLARSYNEQFF,TGTGCCAGCAGCGACAGACTAGCAAGATCATACAATGAGCAGTTCTTC
TRBV28,TRBD1,14,few,TRBJ1-1,CASSRTGGGTEAFF,TGTGCCAGCAGTCGGACAGGGGGAGGCACTGAAGCTTTCTTT
TRBV28,NA,16,many,TRBJ2-3,CASSLGDTLSTDTQYF,TGTGCCAGCAGTTTAGGGGACACTCTTAGCACAGATACGCAGTATTTT
TRBV6-5,NA,14,NA,TRBJ1-2,CASSYSRTSGSYTF,TGTGCCAGCAGTTACTCGCGGACGTCCGGGAGCTACACCTTC
TRBV9,NA,12,few,TRBJ1-2,CASSSALHGYTF,TGTGCCAGCAGCTCAGCCCTACATGGCTACACCTTC
TRBV20-1,NA,13,NA,TRBJ2-7,CSASSGPRHEQYF,TGCAGTGCTAGTTCAGGGCCCAGGCACGAGCAGTACTTC
TRBV14,NA,13,few,TRBJ2-5,CASSRLGVETQYF,TGTGCCAGCAGCCGGCTCGGGGTGGAGACCCAGTACTTC
TRBV7-2,NA,16,NA,TRBJ2-7,CASSLDAGQILYEQYF,TGTGCCAGCAGCTTAGACGCGGGACAAATACTCTACGAGCAGTACTTC
TRBV6-1,TRBD2,16,many,TRBJ2-3,CASSEGLAMGTDTQYF,TGTGCCAGCAGTGAAGGACTAGCGATGGGCACAGATACGCAGTATTTT
TRBV27,NA,14,few,TRBJ2-5,CASSFRMASETQYF,TGTGCCAGCAGTTTTAGGATGGCTTCAGAGACCCAGTACTTC
TRBV30,NA,14,many,TRBJ1-4,CAWQGDLKNEKLFF,TGTGCCTGGCAAGGCGATTTAAAGAATGAAAAACTGTTTTTT
TRBV4-1,TRBD1,15,NA,TRBJ2-7,CASSQSGTGESRQYF,TGCGCCAGCAGCCAGTCCGGGACAGGGGAATCACGGCAGTACTTC
TRBV6-1,TRBD1,15,many,TRBJ1-2,CASSFPGQGAIGYTF,TGTGCCAGCAGTTTCCCAGGACAGGGGGCTATTGGCTACACCTTC
TRBV9,NA,17,many,TRBJ2-6,CASSVAGRGSGANVLTF,TGTGCCAGCAGCGTCGCGGGCAGGGGCTCTGGGGCCAACGTCCTGACTTTC
TRBV2,NA,11,many,TRBJ1-2,CASNTGRRYTF,TGTGCCAGCAACACAGGGCGGCGCTACACCTTC
TRBV28,TRBD1,16,many,TRBJ2-7,CASSLELTGGSYEQYF,TGTGCCAGCAGTTTAGAGCTTACAGGGGGGTCCTACGAGCAGTACTTC
TRBV11-2,NA,14,many,TRBJ2-3,CASSVFPSTDTQYF,TGTGCCAGCAGCGTCTTCCCTAGCACAGATACGCAGTATTTT
TRBV28,TRBD2,14,few,TRBJ2-1,CASQLAVSYNEQFF,TGTGCCAGCCAACTAGCGGTATCCTACAATGAGCAGTTCTTC
TRBV20-1,NA,13,once,TRBJ2-1,CNARNNAGGRQFF,TGCAATGCTAGGAACAACGCAGGAGGGCGTCAGTTCTTC
TRBV11-1,TRBD1,14,NA,TRBJ1-6,CASSGQGYNSPLHF,TGTGCCAGCTCCGGACAGGGATATAATTCACCCCTCCACTTT
TRBV21-1,NA,13,many,TRBJ2-1,CASPTGPHNEQFF,TGTGCCAGCCCCACCGGACCCCACAATGAGCAGTTCTTC
TRBV2,NA,15,few,TRBJ2-1,CASSEARGVYNEQFF,TGTGCCAGCAGTGAAGCTAGGGGGGTCTACAATGAGCAGTTCTTC
TRBV19,TRBD1,14,many,TRBJ2-1,CASSVWDRGNEQFF,TGTGCCAGTAGTGTCTGGGACAGGGGCAATGAGCAGTTCTTC
TRBV29-1,NA,13,NA,TRBJ2-5,CSVEGGAYETQYF,TGCAGCGTTGAGGGGGGCGCGTACGAGACCCAGTACTTC
TRBV10-1,NA,15,many,TRBJ1-5,CASSVPCRGLQPQHF,TGCGCCAGCAGTGTCCCGTGCCGGGGACTTCAGCCCCAGCATTTT
TRBV11-2,NA,13,few,TRBJ1-1,CASERRLNTEAFF,TGTGCCAGCGAACGACGGCTGAACACTGAAGCTTTCTTT
TRBV10-3,NA,14,many,TRBJ2-7,CAISQTGYSYEQYF,TGTGCCATCAGCCAGACAGGTTACTCCTACGAGCAGTACTTC
TRBV11-2,NA,15,few,TRBJ2-1,CASSSSPGPYNEQFF,TGTGCCAGCAGCTCATCCCCAGGGCCGTACAATGAGCAGTTCTTC
TRBV4-1,NA,17,many,TRBJ1-5,CASSPTGVGGMIQPQHF,TGCGCCAGCAGCCCCACGGGGGTGGGCGGGATGATACAGCCCCAGCATTTT
TRBV7-9,TRBD1,15,many,TRBJ1-2,CASSPRQGVGYGYTF,TGTGCCAGCAGCCCCCGACAGGGAGTAGGCTATGGCTACACCTTC
TRBV7-8,TRBD2,15,NA,TRBJ2-5,CASSFYYGGRGSQYF,TGTGCCAGCAGCTTCTACTATGGCGGGAGGGGGAGCCAGTACTTC
TRBV19,TRBD1,18,few,TRBJ1-5,CASIMGQGAGGIHQPQHF,TGTGCCAGTATTATGGGACAGGGGGCTGGAGGGATACATCAGCCCCAGCATTTT
TRBV28,NA,14,many,TRBJ1-2,CASSLLGAWYGYTF,TGTGCCAGCAGTTTGTTGGGGGCGTGGTATGGCTACACCTTC
TRBV27,NA,16,many,TRBJ1-1,CASSLSYVGMNTEAFF,TGTGCCAGCAGTTTATCGTACGTCGGCATGAACACTGAAGCTTTCTTT
TRBV7-9,NA,14,many,TRBJ2-1,CASSLGSGREEQFF,TGTGCCAGCAGCTTAGGGAGCGGAAGGGAGGAGCAGTTCTTC
TRBV10-3,TRBD1,14,many,TRBJ2-7,CAISGGQGVYEQYF,TGTGCCATCAGTGGGGGACAGGGAGTTTACGAGCAGTACTTC
TRBV7-3,NA,14,many,TRBJ1-1,CASSLAGLNTEAFF,TGTGCCAGCAGTCTTGCAGGTCTGAACACTGAAGCTTTCTTT
TRBV5-1,NA,13,many,TRBJ2-5,CASTTGRGETQYF,TGCGCCAGCACCACGGGGCGGGGCGAGACCCAGTACTTC
TRBV9,TRBD1,16,few,TRBJ2-7,CASSVGGGTGHHEQYF,TGTGCCAGCAGCGTAGGTGGAGGGACAGGGCATCACGAGCAGTACTTC
TRBV20-1,TRBD1,16,many,TRBJ1-4,CSASTWTGGALEKLFF,TGCAGTGCTAGCACCTGGACAGGGGGCGCGCTTGAAAAACTGTTTTTT
TRBV7-3,TRBD2,15,many,TRBJ2-1,CASRPEGSGKNEQFF,TGTGCCAGCCGTCCCGAAGGTAGCGGGAAGAATGAGCAGTTCTTC
TRBV30,TRBD1,13,many,TRBJ2-2,CASDRVGTGELFF,TGTGCCTCGGACAGGGTTGGCACCGGGGAGCTGTTTTTT
TRBV20-1,NA,13,few,TRBJ1-2,CSARDASTGGYTF,TGCAGTGCTAGAGATGCCTCGACGGGAGGCTACACCTTC
TRBV5-8,NA,15,few,TRBJ1-2,CASSLAIGAAPYYTF,TGTGCCAGCAGCTTGGCTATCGGAGCCGCCCCCTACTACACCTTC
TRBV20-1,NA,13,few,TRBJ1-5,CSASLRSNQPQHF,TGCAGTGCTAGTCTGAGGAGCAATCAGCCCCAGCATTTT
TRBV29-1,NA,12,NA,TRBJ2-7,CSVGTDSYEQYF,TGCAGCGTTGGCACAGACTCCTACGAGCAGTACTTC